This is a list of T cell receptor beta chains from one sample in a study of T cell responses to AZD1222 COVID-19 vaccine. Some clones are missing from TCRdb's copy, which holds only in-frame ones; the method was immunoSEQ multiplex PCR. The repertoire holds around 130,000 clones, over 90% seen once, with about 1% in the top ten. The input for sequencing was peripheral blood, taken on day 0 of AZD1222 vaccination. The receptors derive from an adult in good health. CDR3s leave out the opening cysteine and the closing phenylalanine or tryptophan. Each record gives: V gene, J gene, CDR3 length, CDR3 protein.

TRBV7-9	TRBJ2-1	11	ASNLNRDNEQF
TRBV21-1	TRBJ2-4	12	ASSPGQGGNIQY
TRBV27	TRBJ2-7	13	ASSADRGGVYEQY
TRBV6-1	TRBJ1-3	14	ASSAGQGTSGNTIY
TRBV18	TRBJ1-1	14	ASFTGQGAQNTEAF
TRBV6-5	TRBJ2-3	12	ASSYQGVIDTQY
TRBV5-1	TRBJ1-2	10	ASSLGRGIYT
TRBV6-5	TRBJ1-3	11	ATYQGSGNTIY
TRBV18	TRBJ1-2	14	ASSPQPGRANYGYT
TRBV18	TRBJ1-2	11	ASSPYPNDGYT
TRBV9	TRBJ2-2	8	ASAGGELF
TRBV5-5	TRBJ1-1	12	ASRSGTLNTEAF
TRBV19	TRBJ2-5	11	ASKTGVGETQY
TRBV6-5	TRBJ1-5	12	ASTATGGRQPQH
TRBV5-1	TRBJ2-3	12	ATRQGAGTDTQY
TRBV7-6	TRBJ1-5	14	ASSPGAGGNNQPQH
TRBV7-8	TRBJ1-2	12	ASSFPGFGYGYT
TRBV19	TRBJ1-2	10	ASSISSYGYT
TRBV3-1/TRBV3-2	TRBJ1-1	16	ASSSGGWAMKRNTEAF
TRBV5-1	TRBJ1-1	12	ASSLETAGTEAF
TRBV20-1	TRBJ2-3	11	SASRVLADTQY
TRBV29-1	TRBJ1-1	11	SAIRGQDTEAF
TRBV2	TRBJ1-1	9	ASREDREAF
TRBV27	TRBJ1-5	11	VTDRGPRGPQH
TRBV9	TRBJ2-1	14	ASSASGGLSYNEQF
TRBV30	TRBJ1-3	13	AWTRDSSSGNTIY
TRBV3-1/TRBV3-2	TRBJ2-2	11	ASSQGEAGELF
TRBV10-3	TRBJ1-5	13	AISEGAGVEQPQH
TRBV7-9	TRBJ1-2	14	ASSLAGRVSNYGYT
TRBV5-5	TRBJ2-7	15	ASSFGREGIMAYEQY
TRBV5-8	TRBJ2-1	13	ASSLGPLLADEQF
TRBV6-5	TRBJ2-7	12	ASAPASGGKEQY
TRBV12-3/TRBV12-4	TRBJ1-1	11	ASSLVGNTEAF
TRBV3-1/TRBV3-2	TRBJ2-2	12	ASSLAGGTGELF
TRBV2	TRBJ1-2	12	ASRVTGTVNSYT
TRBV7-2	TRBJ2-2	12	ASSLWVGSGELF
TRBV7-8	TRBJ1-1	11	ASSLSRNTEAF
TRBV18	TRBJ1-1	11	ASSPQVNTEAF
TRBV7-6	TRBJ2-7	12	ASSLAGGPYEQY
TRBV7-7	TRBJ2-5	13	ASSRNLGTGSPQY
TRBV5-6	TRBJ1-2	15	ASSWAPGQGVNYGYT
TRBV11-3	TRBJ2-1	14	ASSPGKGKLYNEQF